In its sample, the clone carrying this TCR beta chain was seen a few times. Germline CDR1 and CDR2: SGHVS and FQNEAQ. Trimming removed 3 bases from V and 3 bases from J, with 8 bases in between. The CDR3 is made up of 13 amino acids. The sample is drawn from a study of T cells after yellow fever vaccination. TCRdb reanalysed the 5' RACE reads using MiXCR and keeps one entry per CDR3 protein. The sample consists of around 310,000 distinct CDR3 sequences, less than 4.5% of them appearing once. The chain has TRBV7-8 and TRBJ2-5; D uncertain. The clonotype comes from a man younger than 35 who received the YFV17D yellow fever vaccine. The specimen was PBMCs, collected on the day of the yellow fever booster vaccination. The CDR3 reads CASSFIREETQYF. The CDR3 DNA sequence: TGTGCCAGCAGCTTTATCCGGGAAGAGACCCAGTACTTC.